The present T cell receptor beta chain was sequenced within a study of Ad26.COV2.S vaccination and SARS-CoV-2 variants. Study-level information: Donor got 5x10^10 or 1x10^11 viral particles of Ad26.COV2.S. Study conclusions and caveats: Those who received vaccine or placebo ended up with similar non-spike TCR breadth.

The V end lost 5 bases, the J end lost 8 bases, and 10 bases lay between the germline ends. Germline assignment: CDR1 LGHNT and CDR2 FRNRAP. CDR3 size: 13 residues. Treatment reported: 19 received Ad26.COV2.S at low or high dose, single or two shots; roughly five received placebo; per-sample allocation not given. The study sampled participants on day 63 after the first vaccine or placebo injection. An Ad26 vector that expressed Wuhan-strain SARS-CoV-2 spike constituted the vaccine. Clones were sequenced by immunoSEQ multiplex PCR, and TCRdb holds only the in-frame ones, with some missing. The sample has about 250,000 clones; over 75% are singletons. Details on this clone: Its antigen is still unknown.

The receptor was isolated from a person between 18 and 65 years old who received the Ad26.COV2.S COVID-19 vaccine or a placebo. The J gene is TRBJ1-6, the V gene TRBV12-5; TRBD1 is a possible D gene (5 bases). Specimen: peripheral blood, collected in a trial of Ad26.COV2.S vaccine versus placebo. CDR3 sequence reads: CASGIRQYSPLHF. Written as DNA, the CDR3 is TGTGCTAGTGGTATAAGACAGTATTCACCCCTCCACTTT.